Listed below are T cell receptor beta chains from one sample, sequenced in a study of blood T cell repertoires in COVID-19. This table comes from immunoSEQ multiplex PCR, and its TCRdb copy is limited to in-frame clones, with some not included. Of about 290,000 clones listed, 89% are singletons. The sample comprised PBMCs or T cells enriched from blood (not recorded which). These receptors were collected from a woman in her 40s who had recovered from COVID-19. CDR3s include the opening cysteine and the closing phenylalanine or tryptophan. A D gene is named only where the DNA matches it firmly. Part of the rows lack a size; the others show once, few, many or a class for expanded clones.

CDR3 protein: CASSLGSGGGTDTQYF
CDR3 DNA: TGTGCCAGCAGCTTAGGCTCTGGGGGGGGCACAGATACGCAGTATTTT
D gene: TRBD2
J gene: TRBJ2-3
V gene: TRBV7-2
clone size: NA

CDR3 protein: CASSFLAARNTEAFF
CDR3 DNA: TGCGCCAGCAGCTTCCTAGCCGCTCGGAACACTGAAGCTTTCTTT
D gene: NA
J gene: TRBJ1-1
V gene: TRBV5-1
clone size: NA

CDR3 protein: CASSLGGMTSSYNSPLHF
CDR3 DNA: TGCGCCAGCAGCTTGGGGGGCATGACGAGCTCCTATAATTCACCCCTCCACTTT
D gene: NA
J gene: TRBJ1-6
V gene: TRBV5-1
clone size: once

CDR3 protein: CASSLAGDGYTF
CDR3 DNA: TGCGCCAGCAGCTTGGCCGGGGATGGCTACACCTTC
D gene: NA
J gene: TRBJ1-2
V gene: TRBV5-1
clone size: NA

CDR3 protein: CASSYSAGGANYGYTF
CDR3 DNA: TGTGCCAGCAGTTACTCGGCAGGGGGAGCTAACTATGGCTACACCTTC
D gene: TRBD1
J gene: TRBJ1-2
V gene: TRBV6-5
clone size: NA

CDR3 protein: CASSNLNPREQYF
CDR3 DNA: TGTGCCAGCAGCAACTTAAACCCGAGAGAGCAGTACTTC
D gene: NA
J gene: TRBJ2-7
V gene: TRBV6-5
clone size: NA

CDR3 protein: CASSAFGVNSNQPQHF
CDR3 DNA: TGTGCCAGCAGTGCCTTCGGGGTGAATAGCAATCAGCCCCAGCATTTT
D gene: NA
J gene: TRBJ1-5
V gene: TRBV2
clone size: NA

CDR3 protein: CASSQDRSSGLPPDNTDTQYF
CDR3 DNA: TGCGCCAGCAGCCAAGATCGGTCAAGCGGGCTCCCCCCGGACAACACAGATACGCAGTATTTT
D gene: NA
J gene: TRBJ2-3
V gene: TRBV4-1
clone size: NA

CDR3 protein: CASSLDAQGFYGYTF
CDR3 DNA: TGTGCCAGCAGCTTGGACGCACAGGGGTTCTATGGCTACACCTTC
D gene: TRBD1
J gene: TRBJ1-2
V gene: TRBV5-8
clone size: NA

CDR3 protein: CASSELTGFGDTQYF
CDR3 DNA: TGCGCCAGCAGTGAGTTGACAGGGTTCGGAGATACGCAGTATTTT
D gene: TRBD1
J gene: TRBJ2-3
V gene: TRBV10-1
clone size: NA

CDR3 protein: CATSSGTSGGHEQFF
CDR3 DNA: TGTGCCACCAGTTCCGGGACTAGCGGGGGGCACGAGCAGTTCTTC
D gene: TRBD2
J gene: TRBJ2-1
V gene: TRBV24-1
clone size: few

CDR3 protein: CASSLQTQGEAFF
CDR3 DNA: TGTGCCAGCAGCCTACAAACACAGGGGGAAGCTTTCTTT
D gene: TRBD1
J gene: TRBJ1-1
V gene: TRBV7-9
clone size: NA

CDR3 protein: CASRYRDNGNQPQHF
CDR3 DNA: TGTGCCAGCAGATACCGGGACAATGGCAATCAGCCCCAGCATTTT
D gene: NA
J gene: TRBJ1-5
V gene: TRBV2
clone size: few

CDR3 protein: CASRFGRARTGELFF
CDR3 DNA: TGTGCCAGCAGGTTCGGGAGGGCCCGCACCGGGGAGCTGTTTTTT
D gene: TRBD2
J gene: TRBJ2-2
V gene: TRBV6-5
clone size: NA

CDR3 protein: CASSLGQPYEQYF
CDR3 DNA: TGTGCCAGCAGTTTAGGACAGCCCTACGAGCAGTACTTC
D gene: NA
J gene: TRBJ2-7
V gene: TRBV12-3/TRBV12-4
clone size: NA

CDR3 protein: CASSLWQGGQKLFF
CDR3 DNA: TGTGCCAGCAGTTTATGGCAGGGTGGTCAAAAACTGTTTTTT
D gene: NA
J gene: TRBJ1-4
V gene: TRBV27
clone size: NA

CDR3 protein: CASSTTGGYEQYF
CDR3 DNA: TGTGCCAGCTCAACGACAGGGGGCTACGAGCAGTACTTC
D gene: TRBD1
J gene: TRBJ2-7
V gene: TRBV18
clone size: few

CDR3 protein: CASSLSGGPDTQYF
CDR3 DNA: TGTGCCAGCAGCCTCAGCGGGGGACCAGATACGCAGTATTTT
D gene: TRBD2
J gene: TRBJ2-3
V gene: TRBV3-1/TRBV3-2
clone size: NA

CDR3 protein: CASSKGTANFMNYGYTF
CDR3 DNA: TGTGCCAGCAGCAAAGGGACAGCGAATTTTATGAACTATGGCTACACCTTC
D gene: TRBD1
J gene: TRBJ1-2
V gene: TRBV2
clone size: NA

CDR3 protein: CASSSTGSETQYF
CDR3 DNA: TGTGCCAGCAGTTCTACAGGGTCGGAGACCCAGTACTTC
D gene: NA
J gene: TRBJ2-5
V gene: TRBV6-5
clone size: NA

CDR3 protein: CASSTPKGTNEKLFF
CDR3 DNA: TGTGCCAGTAGTACTCCGAAGGGGACTAATGAAAAACTGTTTTTT
D gene: NA
J gene: TRBJ1-4
V gene: TRBV19
clone size: NA

CDR3 protein: CASSYSPGGSNQPQHF
CDR3 DNA: TGTGCCAGCAGTTACTCGCCGGGCGGGAGCAATCAGCCCCAGCATTTT
D gene: NA
J gene: TRBJ1-5
V gene: TRBV6-2/TRBV6-3
clone size: NA

CDR3 protein: CASSTPGGEQYF
CDR3 DNA: TGCGCCAGCAGCACCCCGGGGGGGGAGCAGTACTTC
D gene: TRBD2
J gene: TRBJ2-7
V gene: TRBV5-1
clone size: NA

CDR3 protein: CASSERSTNEKLFF
CDR3 DNA: TGTGCCAGCAGTGAGAGGTCAACTAATGAAAAACTGTTTTTT
D gene: NA
J gene: TRBJ1-4
V gene: TRBV6-1
clone size: NA

CDR3 protein: CASSFTGTGSSGANVLTF
CDR3 DNA: TGCGCCAGCAGCTTTACCGGGACAGGGAGCTCTGGGGCCAACGTCCTGACTTTC
D gene: TRBD1
J gene: TRBJ2-6
V gene: TRBV5-1
clone size: NA

CDR3 protein: CASSEATGPNYGYTF
CDR3 DNA: TGTGCCAGCAGTGAAGCCACAGGGCCTAACTATGGCTACACCTTC
D gene: NA
J gene: TRBJ1-2
V gene: TRBV6-1
clone size: NA

CDR3 protein: CASSPGLAATYEQYF
CDR3 DNA: TGTGCCAGCAGCCCGGGACTAGCGGCTACCTACGAGCAGTACTTC
D gene: TRBD2
J gene: TRBJ2-7
V gene: TRBV7-3
clone size: NA

CDR3 protein: CASSMGRNPYNEQFF
CDR3 DNA: TGTGCCAGTAGTATGGGCCGGAACCCATACAATGAGCAGTTCTTC
D gene: NA
J gene: TRBJ2-1
V gene: TRBV19
clone size: NA

CDR3 protein: CATSRGKQGAYGYTF
CDR3 DNA: TGTGCCACCAGCAGAGGGAAACAGGGGGCTTATGGCTACACCTTC
D gene: TRBD1
J gene: TRBJ1-2
V gene: TRBV15
clone size: NA

CDR3 protein: CASSRVRFSYNSPLHF
CDR3 DNA: TGTGCCAGCAGCCGAGTGAGGTTCTCCTATAATTCACCCCTCCACTTT
D gene: NA
J gene: TRBJ1-6
V gene: TRBV6-2/TRBV6-3
clone size: NA

CDR3 protein: CASSLRVDQETQYF
CDR3 DNA: TGCGCCAGCAGCTTGCGGGTGGATCAAGAGACCCAGTACTTC
D gene: NA
J gene: TRBJ2-5
V gene: TRBV5-1
clone size: NA

CDR3 protein: CASSLELAGSPYEQYF
CDR3 DNA: TGTGCCAGCAGCTTGGAACTAGCGGGGTCCCCCTACGAGCAGTACTTC
D gene: TRBD2
J gene: TRBJ2-7
V gene: TRBV5-4
clone size: NA

CDR3 protein: CASSHRVIAPSYEQYF
CDR3 DNA: TGTGCCAGCAGCCATCGGGTAATAGCGCCCTCCTACGAGCAGTACTTC
D gene: NA
J gene: TRBJ2-7
V gene: TRBV3-1/TRBV3-2
clone size: once

CDR3 protein: CATSTKSGRGSGANVLTF
CDR3 DNA: TGTGCCACCAGCACTAAATCCGGAAGGGGCTCTGGGGCCAACGTCCTGACTTTC
D gene: NA
J gene: TRBJ2-6
V gene: TRBV15
clone size: NA

CDR3 protein: CASSYQGQGNYGYTF
CDR3 DNA: TGTGCCAGCAGTTACCAGGGACAGGGGAACTATGGCTACACCTTC
D gene: TRBD1
J gene: TRBJ1-2
V gene: TRBV6-2/TRBV6-3
clone size: NA

CDR3 protein: CASSLAGGAGVTDTQYF
CDR3 DNA: TGTGCCAGCAGCTTGGCCGGGGGGGCGGGTGTTACAGATACGCAGTATTTT
D gene: TRBD2
J gene: TRBJ2-3
V gene: TRBV5-4
clone size: once

CDR3 protein: CASSPLGGRSYNEQFF
CDR3 DNA: TGTGCCAGCAGCCCCCTCGGGGGGCGGAGCTACAATGAGCAGTTCTTC
D gene: NA
J gene: TRBJ2-1
V gene: TRBV11-2
clone size: NA

CDR3 protein: CASSALGQNTEAFF
CDR3 DNA: TGTGCCAGCAGCGCCTTGGGGCAGAACACTGAAGCTTTCTTT
D gene: NA
J gene: TRBJ1-1
V gene: TRBV9
clone size: once

CDR3 protein: CASSSSGGLIYEQYF
CDR3 DNA: TGTGCCAGCAGCTCGTCGGGAGGGTTAATCTACGAGCAGTACTTC
D gene: TRBD2
J gene: TRBJ2-7
V gene: TRBV5-6
clone size: NA

CDR3 protein: CASSQGWNTEAFF
CDR3 DNA: TGTGCCAGCAGTCAGGGATGGAACACTGAAGCTTTCTTT
D gene: NA
J gene: TRBJ1-1
V gene: TRBV3-1/TRBV3-2
clone size: NA

CDR3 protein: CASSLEGIGEKLFF
CDR3 DNA: TGCGCCAGCAGCTTGGAGGGGATAGGTGAAAAACTGTTTTTT
D gene: NA
J gene: TRBJ1-4
V gene: TRBV5-1
clone size: NA

CDR3 protein: CASSSGQGASDYGYTF
CDR3 DNA: TGCGCCAGCAGCTCGGGACAGGGGGCGTCGGACTATGGCTACACCTTC
D gene: TRBD1
J gene: TRBJ1-2
V gene: TRBV5-1
clone size: NA

CDR3 protein: CASSLATTNTEAFF
CDR3 DNA: TGCGCCAGCAGCTTGGCGACAACGAACACTGAAGCTTTCTTT
D gene: NA
J gene: TRBJ1-1
V gene: TRBV5-1
clone size: once

CDR3 protein: CASSLLAETFTDTQYF
CDR3 DNA: TGCGCCAGCAGCTTGCTAGCGGAGACCTTCACAGATACGCAGTATTTT
D gene: TRBD2
J gene: TRBJ2-3
V gene: TRBV5-1
clone size: NA

CDR3 protein: CAWSPGSFSRRETQYF
CDR3 DNA: TGTGCCTGGTCCCCGGGATCCTTTTCAAGAAGAGAGACCCAGTACTTC
D gene: NA
J gene: TRBJ2-5
V gene: TRBV30
clone size: NA

CDR3 protein: CASSRTGGYNYGYTF
CDR3 DNA: TGTGCCAGCAGTCGGACAGGAGGTTATAACTATGGCTACACCTTC
D gene: TRBD1
J gene: TRBJ1-2
V gene: TRBV7-2
clone size: once

CDR3 protein: CSVVGLAGRTYNEQFF
CDR3 DNA: TGCAGCGTTGTGGGACTAGCGGGGAGAACCTACAATGAGCAGTTCTTC
D gene: TRBD2
J gene: TRBJ2-1
V gene: TRBV29-1
clone size: NA

CDR3 protein: CASSRQAEAFF
CDR3 DNA: TGTGCCAGCAGCCGACAGGCTGAAGCTTTCTTT
D gene: NA
J gene: TRBJ1-1
V gene: TRBV2
clone size: NA

CDR3 protein: CASSLSGYTGELFF
CDR3 DNA: TGTGCCAGCAGCTTATCAGGATACACCGGGGAGCTGTTTTTT
D gene: NA
J gene: TRBJ2-2
V gene: TRBV11-3
clone size: NA